The T cell receptor (beta chain) under discussion was sequenced for a study of neurological immune-mediated disorders. The study, taken as a whole, reports: Clinical and MRI features did not associate with the cluster found in multiple sclerosis patients. No sharing of CDR3 amino acid sequences was observed among expanded clones across subjects, suggesting private repertoires in all groups.

This clonotype was observed many times. What it recognizes is unknown. CDR3 length: 13 amino acids. V was clipped by 1 base and J by 5 bases, with 8 bases between them. TCRdb processed the 5' RACE reads anew with MiXCR; each CDR3 protein has one entry. Here the sample spans 100,000 to 150,000 distinct CDR3 sequences, roughly 3.2% being singletons. The unsorted libraries originated from 2 million PBMCs kept at -80 C. The clonotype originates from a woman in her twenties or thirties with multiple sclerosis. What was sequenced was PBMCs. The rearrangement uses TRBV12-3 or TRBV12-4 and TRBJ2-5; a possible D gene is TRBD1 (5 bases). CDR3 amino acids: CASSLGGWETQYF. In DNA form, the CDR3 reads TGTGCCAGCAGTTTAGGGGGCTGGGAGACCCAGTACTTC.